This paragraph reports one T cell receptor (beta chain). The data were taken from a study of low-dose radiotherapy and immunotherapy resistance in tumors. Turning to the study itself: For Cohort 1, fractions of 0.5 Gy were given every 2 weeks, reaching 6.5 Gy overall. At a dose of 200 mg/m2, intravenous cyclophosphamide was given every two weeks, one day before radiation and immunotherapy.

cDNA synthesis used a TRAV/TRBV-specific primer set for both chains. For amplifying TCRs, the PCR ran for about 22 cycles with Phusion, which was used together with a constant-region primer and the adapter on the V primers. Isolated mRNA underwent amplification via in vitro transcription. TCRdb re-called the reads with MiXCR, one entry per CDR3 protein. This table holds tens of thousands of distinct CDR3 sequences, approximately 22% found once. Time point reported: after trial treatment. Treatment of the sample: LDRT plus nivolumab, ipilimumab, low-dose cyclophosphamide and aspirin (RACIN trial). Patients eligible had advanced solid tumors without tumor-infiltrating lymphocytes. The TCR originated in a female donor with ovarian cancer. Sequences were derived from PBMCs, sampled after low-dose radiotherapy plus immunotherapy.

The CDR3 loop is CATSDQGRDGYTF. The DNA for the CDR3 is TGTGCCACCAGTGACCAGGGTAGGGATGGCTACACCTTC. This chain uses TRBV24-1 with TRBJ1-2; possible D gene TRBD1, 5 bases. The CDR3 runs to 13 residues. The germline V and J ends were trimmed by 4 bases and 6 bases, with 11 bases remaining between them. CDR1 and CDR2 from the germline V gene are KGHDR and SFDVKD.